The 15 T cell receptor beta chains below were found in one sample sequenced in a study of early T cells in non-severe SARS-CoV-2 infection listed by TCRdb under 2021. Receptor libraries were prepared by 5' RACE. This sample was sequenced with a NextSeq 500. Using fastp trimming at Q25 and MiXCR clonotype assembly, TCRdb reanalyzed the public sequencing data and kept in-frame beta chains. Entries are consolidated by CDR3 protein sequence, retaining the most common genes and DNA. This sample lists tens of thousands of distinct CDR3 sequences; 9% to 15% were detected once. Together, the top ten hold about 6.5% of the sample. Sequenced: whole blood. The receptors originated from an adult who was a healthcare worker with PCR-confirmed SARS-CoV-2 infection or an uninfected control (not recorded which).

V is TRBV10-3 and J is TRBJ2-7, with a tentative D call TRBD2 (5 bases). Trimming removed 0 bases at V and 7 bases at J, with 10 bases between. The CDR3 length is 13 residues. Germline CDR1 is ENHRY and CDR2 is SYGVKD. In DNA, the CDR3 is TGTGCCATCAGTGAGTCCAAGACGGGAGAGCAGTACTTC. Translation: CAISESKTGEQYF.

The rearrangement links TRBV20-1 to TRBJ1-1; D not certain. This CDR3 has 15 amino acids. V was trimmed by 0 bases and J by 1 base, leaving 12 bases between them. Germline V CDR1 and CDR2: DFQATT, SNEGSKA (reference sequence). This chain's CDR3 is CSARDPRSRNTEAFF. The CDR3 coding sequence is TGCAGTGCTAGAGATCCCCGATCTAGGAACACTGAAGCTTTCTTT.

The table lists this clonotype with many counts. This sequence joins TRBV10-3 and TRBJ2-5, with 9 bases fitting TRBD1. V dropped 10 bases and J dropped 5; count of bases not matched to a gene: 8. There are 13 residues in the CDR3. Germline V lookup: CDR1 ENHRY, CDR2 SYGVKD. CDR3 sequence (DNA): TGTGCCACCCGCTCCGGGACAGGGGAGACCCAGTACTTC. It encodes CATRSGTGETQYF.

This clonotype was detected ten times or more. The chain carries TRBV7-8 and TRBJ2-1; 8 bases map to TRBD1. The germline CDR1 and CDR2 sequences are SGHVS and FQNEAQ. This CDR3 is 21 amino acids long. The V and J ends lost 1 base and 0 bases, in that order; junction bases with no gene match: 17. CDR3 DNA sequence: TGTGCCAGCAGCTTAGACACCCAGGGGGCCTGGGCCCGACCCTCCTACAATGAGCAGTTCTTC. Its protein product is CASSLDTQGAWARPSYNEQFF.

The chain recombines TRBV11-2 with TRBJ2-5, with D perhaps matching TRBD1 or TRBD2 (5 bases each). The germline V gene has CDR1 SGHAT and CDR2 FQNNGV. Trimming left V 0 bases short and J 2 bases short, with 13 bases between. This CDR3 region has 16 residues. CDR3 sequence reads: CASSLDRGRVQETQYF. The CDR3 region has the DNA TGTGCCAGCAGCTTAGATCGGGGCAGGGTGCAAGAGACCCAGTACTTC.

This clonotype was observed at least ten times. This chain connects TRBV7-3 to TRBJ1-1; D remains ambiguous. CDR3 size: 13 residues. CDR1 SGHTA and CDR2 FQGTGA come from the germline V gene. Trimming took off 2 bases at V and 1 base at J, with 5 bases between the two ends. The DNA of the CDR3 is TGTGCCAGCAGCTTACAGCCGAACACTGAAGCTTTCTTT. This encodes CASSLQPNTEAFF.

This clonotype was picked up a small number of times. The V and J genes are TRBV7-2 and TRBJ2-3; 9 bases map to TRBD2. This CDR3 region has 17 residues. J gave up 6 bases and V 0 bases, and 10 bases lay outside the gene matches. Germline V gives CDR1 SGHTA, CDR2 FQGNSA. This chain's CDR3 is CASSLAGGGRAWDTQYF. As DNA, the CDR3 is TGTGCCAGCAGCTTAGCTGGGGGCGGGAGGGCCTGGGATACGCAGTATTTT.

The chain carries TRBV24-1 and TRBJ2-3; D uncertain. V was trimmed by 0 bases and J by 10 bases, leaving 10 bases between them. This CDR3 has 13 residues. Germline loops: CDR1 KGHDR, CDR2 SFDVKD. The CDR3 coding sequence is TGTGCCACCAGTGATTTGGAGGAAGAGGCGCAGTATTTT. Its protein product is CATSDLEEEAQYF.

Concerning this clonotype: The junction departs from the called germline gene at one end, perhaps through a read error. The chain has TRBV20-1 and TRBJ2-1; 13 nucleotides match TRBD2. The CDR3 contains 17 residues. The germline CDR1 and CDR2 sequences are DFQATT and SNEGSKA (reference sequence). The CDR3 loop reads CTAREGLAGVGYNEQFF. The CDR3 nucleotides are TGCACTGCTAGAGAAGGACTAGCGGGAGTTGGTTACAATGAGCAGTTCTTC.

This clonotype was picked up many times. V and J are TRBV28 and TRBJ2-7; weak D call: TRBD2 (7 bases). Trimming pared 2 bases from V and 0 bases from J, leaving 8 bases between. Per germline, CDR1 MDHEN and CDR2 SYDVKM. The CDR3 is 14 residues long. CDR3: CASSLAGASYEQYF. The CDR3 DNA reads as TGTGCCAGCAGTTTAGCGGGGGCCTCCTACGAGCAGTACTTC. The variable domain in full, with the rest retrieved from reference TRBV28 and TRBJ2-7, is DVKVTQSSRYLVKRTGEKVFLECVQDMDHENMFWYRQDPGLGLRLIYFSYDVKMKEKGDIPEGYSVSREKKERFSLILESASTNQTSMYLCASSLAGASYEQYFGPGTRLTVT.

The CDR3 is CASSQGRGSSYNSPLHF. The CDR3, as DNA: TGCGCCAGCAGCCAAGGAAGAGGGAGCTCCTATAATTCACCCCTCCACTTT. The chain is built from TRBV4-1 and TRBJ1-6; D unclear. V was trimmed by 1 base and J by 0 bases, leaving 10 bases between them. The CDR3 is 17 residues long. CDR1 is MGHRA, CDR2 YSYEKL, per germline.

V gene TRBV18 combines with J gene TRBJ1-2, with TRBD1 as a possible D gene (6 bases). Per the germline V gene, CDR1 is KGHSH and CDR2 is LQKENI. The CDR3 contains 13 residues. Between the trimmed V and J ends, which lost 2 bases and 9 bases, there was a span of 13 bases. The CDR3 spells CASSPAGALSYTF. The CDR3 bases are TGTGCCAGCTCACCAGCAGGGGCGCTGAGCTACACCTTC.

This clonotype has just a few counts. The chain is built from TRBV5-5 and TRBJ1-1; 9 nucleotides match TRBD1. The length of the CDR3 is 12 residues. Trimming cost V 5 bases and J 10 bases; bases outside gene matches: 6. CDR1 SGHKS and CDR2 YYEKEE come from the germline V gene (reference sequence). The CDR3: CASSRQGDVAFF. The CDR3 DNA follows: TGTGCCAGCAGTCGACAGGGGGACGTAGCTTTCTTT.

The chain joins TRBV11-2 to TRBJ2-5, with TRBD1 matching over 9 bases. After removal of 4 bases from V and 5 bases from J, the junction contained 8 bases not matched to a gene. Germline-derived CDR1 and CDR2 are SGHAT and FQNNGV. The CDR3 runs 15 residues. DNA for the CDR3: TGTGCCAGCAGCTATTCCGGGACAGGGAGTGAGACCCAGTACTTC. Translation gives CASSYSGTGSETQYF.

This clonotype was seen repeatedly, ten times or more. The chain is built from TRBV20-1 and TRBJ1-6; D not certain. CDR3 length: 14 amino acids. Deletions cut 1 base from V and 0 bases from J, with 4 bases between. Germline V gene sequence: CDR1 DFQATT, CDR2 SNEGSKA (reference sequence). CDR3 protein: CSARGSSYNSPLHF. In DNA form, the CDR3 reads TGCAGTGCTAGAGGGAGCTCCTATAATTCACCCCTCCACTTT.